The next 26 T cell receptor beta chains were all read from a single sample in a study of blood T cell repertoires in COVID-19. The protocol was immunoSEQ multiplex PCR, while the TCRdb copy is restricted to in-frame clones and leaves out a portion. The sample yields approximately 60,000 clones, roughly nine tenths seen once. Input material: peripheral blood. These receptors all stem from a woman of 80 years or more with COVID-19, enrolled during active disease.

This clone turned up a few times. The gene calls are TRBV11-2 and TRBJ1-3; D gene ambiguous. Germline CDR1 and CDR2: SGHAT and FQNNGV. The CDR3 is 16 amino acids. V lost 5 bases and J 3 bases, leaving 17 bases between the germline ends. CDR3: CASSRAYSGGGNTIYF. CDR3 DNA sequence: TGTGCCAGCAGCAGGGCTTACTCCGGAGGTGGAAACACCATATATTTT.

This chain joins TRBV7-2 and TRBJ2-5; D is unresolved. Germline CDR1 reads SGHTA; CDR2 reads FQGNSA. Trimming took off 3 bases at V and 9 bases at J, with 11 bases between the two ends. CDR3 length: 12 residues. The CDR3 loop reads CASSFGPSAQYF. In nucleotides, the CDR3 is TGTGCCAGCAGCTTTGGTCCGTCGGCCCAGTACTTC.

This chain uses TRBV9 with TRBJ2-7, with D possibly being TRBD1 (7 bases). The V end was cut by 0 bases, the J end by 0 bases, with 13 bases between. Germline-derived CDR1 and CDR2 are SGDLS and YYNGEE. The CDR3 is made up of 16 amino acids. Here the CDR3 DNA reads TGTGCCAGCAGCGTAGCGGCAGGGGGGAGCTCCTACGAGCAGTACTTC. Translated: CASSVAAGGSSYEQYF.

The CDR3, as DNA: TGTGCCAGCAGTGAACAGGCAGGGGCTCCCAATCAGCCCCAGCATTTT. Residues: CASSEQAGAPNQPQHF. The V gene is TRBV6-1, the J gene TRBJ1-5; perhaps TRBD1 as D (6 bases). The length of the CDR3 is 16 residues. V was cut by 2 bases and J by 3 bases, with 14 bases left in between. Looked up from germline, CDR1 is MNHNS and CDR2 is SASEGT.

This clone was recorded a few times. J is TRBJ2-2 and V is TRBV11-2; 8 bases line up with TRBD2. With 5 bases clipped from V and 4 bases from J, the junction kept 9 bases outside the gene matches. This CDR3 has 16 amino acids. Germline V lookup: CDR1 SGHAT, CDR2 FQNNGV. The DNA of the CDR3 is TGTGCCAGCAGCCCCCGGGGGGGGTCGGCCACCGGGGAGCTGTTTTTT. Translated: CASSPRGGSATGELFF.

This chain connects TRBV6-1 to TRBJ2-7; D gene ambiguous. The germline V and J ends were trimmed by 1 base and 0 bases, with 7 bases remaining between them. CDR1 is MNHNS, CDR2 SASEGT, per germline. CDR3 length: 14 residues. As DNA, the CDR3 is TGTGCCAGCAGTGAAGACCCGAGCTCCTACGAGCAGTACTTC. It yields the protein CASSEDPSSYEQYF.

The rearrangement uses TRBV7-6 and TRBJ2-7, with D maybe TRBD1 (5 bases). The CDR3 contains 13 residues. Per germline, CDR1 SGHVS and CDR2 FNYEAQ. V was clipped by 4 bases and J by 6 bases, with 13 bases between them. Written as DNA, the CDR3 is TGTGCCAGCAGCTGGGGCCCCTTGGGCGAGCAGTACTTC. Its translation is CASSWGPLGEQYF.

The chain employs TRBV5-6 and TRBJ1-1; D possibly corresponds to TRBD1 (5 bases). Germline V lookup: CDR1 SGHDT, CDR2 YYEEEE. CDR3 length: 17 amino acids. The ends were cut back, 0 bases at V and 0 bases at J, with 15 bases in the middle. In nucleotides, the CDR3 is TGTGCCAGCAGCTTGGCCTATGGGGCCAGCATGAACACTGAAGCTTTCTTT. It yields the protein CASSLAYGASMNTEAFF.

This chain links TRBV27 with TRBJ2-7; the match to TRBD2 covers 10 bases. V shed 3 bases, J shed 3 bases, and the junction held 2 bases outside the gene matches. CDR1 is MNHEY and CDR2 is SMNVEV in the germline V gene (reference sequence). There are 14 residues in the CDR3. The CDR3: CASSFQRGGYEQYF. The CDR3 nucleotides read TGTGCCAGCAGTTTCCAGCGGGGGGGCTACGAGCAGTACTTC.

The chain links TRBV5-1 to TRBJ2-3; D is unresolved. The CDR3 totals 13 residues. Trimming left V 0 bases short and J 4 bases short, with 6 bases between. The germline V gene has CDR1 SGHRS and CDR2 YFSETQ. The CDR3 loop is CASSLGRSDTQYF. The CDR3 DNA sequence: TGCGCCAGCAGCTTGGGCAGGTCAGATACGCAGTATTTT.

V is TRBV27 and J is TRBJ1-5; TRBD1 is a possible D gene (5 bases). V was shortened by 4 bases and J by 4 bases, with 11 bases between the two germline ends. CDR1 and CDR2 from the germline V gene are MNHEY and SMNVEV (reference sequence). CDR3 length: 14 residues. CDR3 amino acids: CASSSAGRNQPQHF. In DNA, the CDR3 is TGTGCCAGCAGTTCCGCAGGGCGGAATCAGCCCCAGCATTTT.

This clone was observed a handful of times. The V and J genes are TRBV10-1 and TRBJ2-3; D gene unclear. The germline gives CDR1 WNHNN, CDR2 SYGVQD (reference sequence). V was trimmed by 3 bases and J by 11 bases, leaving 15 bases between them. The CDR3 length is 13 residues. The chain's CDR3 is CASSELGPSVQYF. For the CDR3, the DNA is TGCGCCAGCAGTGAATTGGGTCCTAGTGTGCAGTATTTT.

This clone was seen more than once but under ten times. The chain joins TRBV7-2 to TRBJ2-2, with TRBD1 identical over 7 bases. The CDR3 length is 15 residues. The V segment lost 5 bases and the J segment 6 bases; nucleotides outside the gene matches: 9. Per the germline V gene, CDR1 is SGHTA and CDR2 is FQGNSA. The CDR3 nucleotides are TGTGCCAGCAGCGTGACAGGGTCGGGTGCCGGGGAGCTGTTTTTT. This translates into CASSVTGSGAGELFF.

V usage is TRBV2 and J usage is TRBJ2-2; 11 bases are shared with TRBD2. Germline lookup yields CDR1 SNHLY and CDR2 FYNNEI. Germline trimming cut 7 bases from V and 5 bases from J; bases unmatched to any gene: 6. This CDR3 has 15 residues. CDR3 region: CASKPLAGGTGELFF. The CDR3 DNA follows: TGTGCCAGCAAACCCTTAGCGGGGGGGACCGGGGAGCTGTTTTTT.

The chain employs TRBV6-5 and TRBJ1-3, with 8 positions matching TRBD1. In germline, CDR1 is MNHEY, CDR2 SVGAGI. CDR3 length: 15 residues. Losses at the gene ends were 5 bases for V and 4 bases for J; bases not matched to a gene: 7. The CDR3 loop reads CASSLPQGVGNTIYF. For the CDR3, the DNA is TGTGCCAGCAGTCTTCCACAGGGGGTCGGAAACACCATATATTTT.

J is TRBJ2-7 and V is TRBV10-3, with D maybe TRBD2 (7 bases). The CDR3 loop spans 18 amino acids. V lost 6 bases, J lost 2 bases, and 26 bases lay in between. Germline-derived CDR1 and CDR2 are ENHRY and SYGVKD. CDR3 sequence reads: CAISKGDILLSGAYEQYF. Here the CDR3 DNA reads TGTGCCATCAGCAAGGGGGATATCTTACTAAGCGGGGCCTACGAGCAGTACTTC.

This clone was counted once. The chain carries TRBV4-2 and TRBJ2-7; TRBD2 matches at 13 bases. The V gene's germline CDR1 is LGHNA and CDR2 YNFKEQ. The CDR3 covers 15 residues. Germline trimming cut 3 bases from V and 6 bases from J; bases unmatched to any gene: 5. This CDR3 is CASSQETSGGLEQYF. DNA of the CDR3: TGTGCCAGCAGCCAGGAGACTAGCGGGGGGCTCGAGCAGTACTTC.

The chain uses TRBV19 and TRBJ1-2, with 8 bases fitting TRBD1. This CDR3 has 14 amino acids. With V trimmed by 6 bases and J by 1 base, 4 bases remained unmatched. Germline CDR1 is LNHDA and CDR2 is SQIVND (reference sequence). Written as DNA, the CDR3 is TGTGCCAGTAGGAGACAGGGGAATAACTATGGCTACACCTTC. Protein product: CASRRQGNNYGYTF.

The J gene is TRBJ1-1, the V gene TRBV20-1, with TRBD1 as a possible D gene (5 bases). CDR1 is DFQATT, CDR2 SNEGSKA, per germline (reference sequence). V was trimmed by 3 bases and J by 7 bases, leaving 9 bases between them. The CDR3 has 11 residues. CDR3 residues: CSASTGFEAFF. CDR3 in DNA: TGCAGTGCTAGTACAGGTTTTGAAGCTTTCTTT.

This clone was counted between two and nine times. The J gene is TRBJ1-4, the V gene TRBV20-1, with TRBD1 matching 9 bases. With 3 bases clipped from V and 14 bases from J, the junction kept 4 bases outside the gene matches. CDR1 and CDR2 from the germline V gene are DFQATT and SNEGSKA (reference sequence). The CDR3 is 11 residues long. This CDR3 is CSAREGQGLFF. DNA for the CDR3: TGCAGTGCTAGGGAAGGACAGGGGCTGTTTTTT.

The genes are TRBV15 and TRBJ2-3, with 8 bases fitting TRBD2. The V gene end was trimmed by 0 bases and the J gene end by 1 base; junction bases not matched to a gene: 3. Germline CDR1 reads LNHNV; CDR2 reads YYDKDF (reference sequence). The CDR3 totals 16 residues. This chain's CDR3 is CATSRETGGGTDTQYF. The CDR3 bases are TGTGCCACCAGCAGAGAAACGGGGGGGGGCACAGATACGCAGTATTTT.

V gene TRBV6-5 combines with J gene TRBJ2-2; 9 nucleotides align to TRBD1. The V gene end was trimmed by 3 bases and the J gene end by 10 bases; junction bases not matched to a gene: 6. The CDR3 sequence is 14 residues long. The germline V gene has CDR1 MNHEY and CDR2 SVGAGI. CDR3 region: CASSYSWDREELFF. The DNA of the CDR3 is TGTGCCAGCAGTTATTCTTGGGACAGGGAGGAGCTGTTTTTT.

The table lists this clone with a count of one. The genes are TRBV2 and TRBJ1-4; D might be TRBD1 (6 bases). Trimming took 10 bases from V and 5 from J, leaving 17 bases between them. This CDR3 spans 14 amino acids. Germline CDR1 and CDR2: SNHLY and FYNNEI. DNA of the CDR3: TGTGCCACCACGCCCCGGGACAACAATGAAAAACTGTTTTTT. Protein product: CATTPRDNNEKLFF.

This clone was seen a few times. This chain links TRBV27 with TRBJ1-1; tentatively, D is TRBD1 (5 bases). Germline V gene lookup returns CDR1 MNHEY and CDR2 SMNVEV (reference sequence). CDR3 length equals 14 residues. The V end was cut by 3 bases, the J end by 5 bases, with 13 bases between. The CDR3 DNA reads TGTGCCAGCAGTTTTTTGGGGGGTTTAACTGAAGCTTTCTTT. Amino acids: CASSFLGGLTEAFF.

The J gene is TRBJ2-4, the V gene TRBV6-5; TRBD2 might be the D (6 bases). Trimming stripped 7 bases from V and 5 bases from J, with 12 bases between. The CDR3 sequence is 13 residues long. CDR1 and CDR2 (germline): MNHEY, SVGAGI. Here the CDR3 DNA reads TGTGCCAGCACGGAGGGGCGTGAAAACATTCAGTACTTC. Its protein is CASTEGRENIQYF.

This clone was seen only a few times. This chain connects TRBV9 to TRBJ1-1; D remains unclear. Germline CDR1 SGDLS, CDR2 YYNGEE. V dropped 0 bases and J dropped 12 bases, with 21 bases sitting between them. This CDR3 has 15 residues. The CDR3 coding sequence is TGTGCCAGCAGCGTAGCTGAGGGTTACCCAATGATAACTTTCTTT. As protein: CASSVAEGYPMITFF.